The 24 T cell receptor beta chains listed next were all sequenced from one sample in a study of T-cell reconstitution after alpha-beta-depleted transplantation in children. Unique molecular identifiers tagged the TCRbeta library. Each CDR3 protein is one row after TCRdb ran MiXCR on the PCR reads. The sample yields a few hundred thousand distinct CDR3 sequences, around 10% seen once. The sample consisted of PBMCs from the stem cell graft donor, taken from the stem cell graft. All receptors derive from a human donor who donated a stem cell graft to a child with acute lymphoblastic leukemia.

As for this clonotype: Just one base apart from a much larger clone, this may be a read error. The chain recombines TRBV7-9 with TRBJ2-1; D not resolved. Germline V CDR1 and CDR2: SEHNR, FQNEAQ (reference sequence). This CDR3 comprises 14 residues. The CDR3 region has the DNA TGTGCCACCAGCTTATTGGGCGGTGGCAATGAGCAGTTCTTC. This gives the protein CATSLLGGGNEQFF.

This clonotype was picked up a small number of times. The rearrangement joins TRBV30 to TRBJ2-7; D call uncertain. CDR1 is GTSNPN and CDR2 is SVGIG in the germline V gene (reference sequence). Trimming shortened V by 3 bases and J by 2 bases, and 14 bases separated the two germline ends. The CDR3 length is 14 residues. CDR3 in DNA: TGTGCCTGGAGCCTCGGCATGGGGACCTACGAGCAGTACTTC. Encoded protein: CAWSLGMGTYEQYF. The complete variable domain, with remaining parts taken from reference TRBV30 and TRBJ2-7, reads SQTIHQWPATLVQPVGSPLSLECTVEGTSNPNLYWYRQAAGRGLQLLFYSVGIGQISSEVPQNLSASRPQDRQFILSSKKLLLSDSGFYLCAWSLGMGTYEQYFGPGTRLTVT.

The genes are TRBV5-1 and TRBJ2-6, with 8 bases fitting TRBD2. Germline CDR1 reads SGHRS; CDR2 reads YFSETQ. The trim removed 2 bases at V and 2 bases at J, leaving 3 bases unmatched. The CDR3 is made up of 16 amino acids. DNA of the CDR3: TGCGCCAGCAGCTTCTTTAGCGGGGCTGGGGCCAACGTCCTGACTTTC. Protein product: CASSFFSGAGANVLTF.

The CDR3 DNA reads as TGTGCCAGCAGCTTTAACCCCGGGGGGGTTGCCTACAATGAGCAGTTCTTC. It encodes CASSFNPGGVAYNEQFF. The rearrangement links TRBV11-2 to TRBJ2-1; 8 nucleotides match TRBD2. Germline-derived CDR1 and CDR2 are SGHAT and FQNNGV. The CDR3 extends over 17 amino acids. The V and J ends lost 3 bases and 2 bases, in that order; junction bases with no gene match: 9.

This clonotype was picked up a small number of times. The chain carries TRBV5-1 and TRBJ2-5, with D maybe TRBD2 (5 bases). Deletions cut 0 bases from V and 4 bases from J, with 13 bases between. The germline CDR1 and CDR2 sequences are SGHRS and YFSETQ. The CDR3 consists of 15 residues. The CDR3 DNA follows: TGCGCCAGCAGCTTGGTCGTCGTGGAGGCAGAGACCCAGTACTTC. Amino acid sequence: CASSLVVVEAETQYF.

The genes are TRBV20-1 and TRBJ1-5; TRBD1 might be the D (5 bases). Germline-derived CDR1 and CDR2 are DFQATT and SNEGSKA (reference sequence). The CDR3 spans 14 residues. Trimming cost V 6 bases and J 5 bases, with 17 bases left between them. DNA for the CDR3: TGCAGTGCCCTCCGGGGGGATTACGATCAGCCCCAGCATTTT. As protein: CSALRGDYDQPQHF.

The CDR3 sequence is CASSLGPKPGELFF. The CDR3, as DNA: TGTGCCAGCAGTCTAGGACCGAAACCCGGGGAGCTGTTTTTT. The chain combines TRBV7-9 with TRBJ2-2; D not certain. V was clipped by 6 bases and J by 6 bases, with 14 bases between them. The germline V gene has CDR1 SEHNR and CDR2 FQNEAQ (reference sequence). This CDR3 is 14 amino acids long. Variable domain in full (rest from reference TRBV7-9 and TRBJ2-2): DTGVSQNPRHKITKRGQNVTFRCDPISEHNRLYWYRQTLGQGPEFLTYFQNEAQLEKSRLLSDRFSAERPKGSFSTLEIQRTEQGDSAMYLCASSLGPKPGELFFGEGSRLTVL.

V and J are TRBV5-1 and TRBJ2-1, with D possibly being TRBD2 (6 bases). The CDR3 length is 17 residues. With 3 bases removed from V and 14 bases from J, the gap between germline ends came to 30 bases. Germline-derived CDR1 and CDR2 are SGHRS and YFSETQ. The CDR3 region is CASSYTARGAGGSFKFF. CDR3 bases: TGCGCCAGCAGCTACACGGCCCGGGGTGCAGGAGGGAGTTTCAAGTTCTTC. The complete variable domain, with remaining parts taken from reference TRBV5-1 and TRBJ2-1, reads KAGVTQTPRYLIKTRGQQVTLSCSPISGHRSVSWYQQTPGQGLQFLFEYFSETQRNKGNFPGRFSGRQFSNSRSEMNVSTLELGDSALYLCASSYTARGAGGSFKFFGPGTRLTVL.

This clonotype has at least ten counts. This chain joins TRBV5-1 and TRBJ2-7, with 7 bases matching TRBD2. Germline CDR1 and CDR2: SGHRS and YFSETQ. V lost 1 base, J lost 0 bases, and 7 bases stayed unmatched. CDR3 length: 16 amino acids. The CDR3 nucleotides read TGCGCCAGCAGCTTGATTGGCGGGAGTCGCTCCTACGAGCAGTACTTC. Its protein product is CASSLIGGSRSYEQYF. The full variable domain, its missing parts supplied by reference TRBV5-1 and TRBJ2-7, is KAGVTQTPRYLIKTRGQQVTLSCSPISGHRSVSWYQQTPGQGLQFLFEYFSETQRNKGNFPGRFSGRQFSNSRSEMNVSTLELGDSALYLCASSLIGGSRSYEQYFGPGTRLTVT.

This clonotype was observed a few times. The J gene is TRBJ1-5, the V gene TRBV5-6, with D unclear. Germline loops: CDR1 SGHDT, CDR2 YYEEEE. With 2 bases removed from V and 5 bases from J, the gap between germline ends came to 14 bases. The CDR3 totals 15 residues. The DNA for the CDR3 is TGTGCCAGCAGCTTCGGAGCGGGTCGATATCAGCCCCAGCATTTT. Translation: CASSFGAGRYQPQHF.

For this clonotype: No conserved phenylalanine or tryptophan ends this CDR3, so it is likely a read error. The chain carries TRBV19 and TRBJ2-5; a possible D gene is TRBD2 (6 bases). V was trimmed by 6 bases and J by 5 bases, leaving 10 bases between them. Germline-derived CDR1 and CDR2 are LNHDA and SQIVND (reference sequence). There are 12 residues in the CDR3. The CDR3 bases are TGTGCCAGTAGGCAGGCGGGGGAGACCCAGTACTTA. Translated, it gives CASRQAGETQYL.

This rearrangement joins TRBV15 to TRBJ1-1, with D maybe TRBD1 (6 bases). The CDR3 runs to 14 residues. Trimming pared 6 bases from V and 4 bases from J, leaving 15 bases between. Germline loops: CDR1 LNHNV, CDR2 YYDKDF (reference sequence). Here the CDR3 reads CATSKDRTVTEAFF. The CDR3 nucleotides read TGTGCCACCAGTAAAGACCGGACAGTCACTGAAGCTTTCTTT. The full variable domain, in which reference TRBV15 and TRBJ1-1 provide the parts outside the CDR3, is DAMVIQNPRYQVTQFGKPVTLSCSQTLNHNVMYWYQQKSSQAPKLLFHYYDKDFNNEADTPDNFQSRRPNTSFCFLDIRSPGLGDTAMYLCATSKDRTVTEAFFGQGTRLTVV.

This clonotype appeared a single time. The CDR3: CSAKNRELWGEAFF. The CDR3 bases are TGCAGTGCCAAAAACCGGGAGCTATGGGGCGAAGCTTTCTTT. V gene TRBV20-1 combines with J gene TRBJ1-1, with a weak D call TRBD1 (5 bases). From germline, CDR1 is DFQATT and CDR2 SNEGSKA (reference sequence). V was trimmed by 6 bases and J by 8 bases, leaving 22 bases between them. The CDR3 runs to 14 residues.

This clonotype came up a few times. The chain is built from TRBV28 and TRBJ1-5; D remains ambiguous. This CDR3 contains 16 residues. From germline, CDR1 is MDHEN and CDR2 SYDVKM. V lost 1 base and J lost 3, with 13 bases in between. The CDR3 bases are TGTGCCAGCAGTTTATCCAGCCTAGCGGTCAATCAGCCCCAGCATTTT. Its protein is CASSLSSLAVNQPQHF.

This clonotype was recorded a few times. The J gene is TRBJ2-1, the V gene TRBV20-1; 7 bases are shared with TRBD2. The CDR3 has 15 residues. Per the germline V gene, CDR1 is DFQATT and CDR2 is SNEGSKA (reference sequence). After removal of 3 bases from V and 5 bases from J, the junction contained 10 bases not matched to a gene. The CDR3 region is CSASSGEGGHNEQFF. The CDR3 bases are TGCAGTGCTAGCTCGGGGGAGGGAGGCCACAATGAGCAGTTCTTC.

The chain has TRBV4-1 and TRBJ2-6, with 8 positions matching TRBD1. Trimming cost V 0 bases and J 2 bases; bases outside gene matches: 0. The germline V gene has CDR1 MGHRA and CDR2 YSYEKL. This CDR3 comprises 16 residues. The CDR3 protein is CASSQETGAGANVLTF. The CDR3 DNA reads as TGCGCCAGCAGCCAAGAGACAGGGGCTGGGGCCAACGTCCTGACTTTC.

V gene TRBV20-1 combines with J gene TRBJ2-2, with D possibly being TRBD2 (5 bases). CDR1 and CDR2 from the germline V gene are DFQATT and SNEGSKA (reference sequence). V lost 4 bases to trimming and J lost 11 bases, with 11 bases between them. The CDR3 has 11 residues. CDR3 protein: CSAIRGYELFF. CDR3 DNA: TGCAGTGCTATTCGAGGGTACGAGCTGTTTTTT.

This clonotype was seen a few times. The J gene is TRBJ2-3, the V gene TRBV7-9; TRBD2 aligns across 13 bases. Trimming cost V 1 base and J 5 bases; bases outside gene matches: 0. Germline V gives CDR1 SEHNR, CDR2 FQNEAQ (reference sequence). The CDR3 extends over 15 amino acids. The CDR3 DNA is TGTGCCAGCAGCTTAGGGACTAGCGGGAGAGATACGCAGTATTTT. Amino acids: CASSLGTSGRDTQYF.

This clonotype was counted between two and nine times. This chain connects TRBV5-1 to TRBJ2-3; the match to TRBD2 covers 12 bases. CDR1 SGHRS and CDR2 YFSETQ come from the germline V gene. The CDR3 is 18 amino acids. V shed 2 bases, J shed 2 bases, and the junction held 9 bases outside the gene matches. For the CDR3, the DNA is TGCGCCAGCAGCTTCCAGCTGACTAGCGGGAGAACCACAGATACGCAGTATTTT. This codes for CASSFQLTSGRTTDTQYF.

The CDR3 is CATSRDHSYEQYF. The DNA of the CDR3 is TGTGCCACCAGCAGAGATCATTCCTACGAGCAGTACTTC. The chain uses TRBV15 and TRBJ2-7, with unresolved D. CDR1 is LNHNV, CDR2 YYDKDF, per germline (reference sequence). Trimming shortened V by 0 bases and J by 1 base, and 4 bases separated the two germline ends. CDR3 length: 13 amino acids. Based on the CDR3 plus reference TRBV15 and TRBJ2-7, the full variable domain is DAMVIQNPRYQVTQFGKPVTLSCSQTLNHNVMYWYQQKSSQAPKLLFHYYDKDFNNEADTPDNFQSRRPNTSFCFLDIRSPGLGDTAMYLCATSRDHSYEQYFGPGTRLTVT.

This clonotype was picked up a small number of times. The chain combines TRBV24-1 with TRBJ2-1; D perhaps matches TRBD2 (6 bases). CDR1 and CDR2 (germline): KGHDR, SFDVKD. This CDR3 has 17 amino acids. V was trimmed by 7 bases and J by 0 bases, leaving 18 bases between them. The CDR3 DNA sequence: TGTGCCACCAGAAGGGGAGCGGGCCAAAGCTCCTACAATGAGCAGTTCTTC. This encodes CATRRGAGQSSYNEQFF.

This rearrangement joins TRBV4-2 to TRBJ2-3, with 8 bases lining up with TRBD2. This CDR3 contains 18 residues. The V gene end was trimmed by 0 bases and the J gene end by 5 bases; junction bases not matched to a gene: 13. Germline V gene data show CDR1 as LGHNA and CDR2 as YNFKEQ. The CDR3 here is CASSQDPMGSGIGDTQYF. The CDR3 region has the DNA TGTGCCAGCAGCCAAGATCCCATGGGTAGCGGGATAGGAGATACGCAGTATTTT.

This clonotype was counted ten times or more. V is TRBV5-1 and J is TRBJ2-5; 7 nucleotides agree with TRBD2. CDR1 and CDR2 (germline): SGHRS, YFSETQ. The V segment lost 2 bases and the J segment 0 bases; nucleotides outside the gene matches: 7. The CDR3 runs 16 residues. CDR3 residues: CASSFRLAPYQETQYF. As DNA, the CDR3 is TGCGCCAGCAGCTTCAGACTAGCCCCGTACCAAGAGACCCAGTACTTC.

This sequence joins TRBV5-1 and TRBJ2-1, with D perhaps matching TRBD2 (6 bases). The CDR3 totals 14 residues. With 4 bases removed from V and 4 bases from J, the gap between germline ends came to 12 bases. Germline V gene sequence: CDR1 SGHRS, CDR2 YFSETQ. The DNA for the CDR3 is TGCGCCAGCAGCCCGGGACTCGTTTACAATGAGCAGTTCTTC. Translation: CASSPGLVYNEQFF.